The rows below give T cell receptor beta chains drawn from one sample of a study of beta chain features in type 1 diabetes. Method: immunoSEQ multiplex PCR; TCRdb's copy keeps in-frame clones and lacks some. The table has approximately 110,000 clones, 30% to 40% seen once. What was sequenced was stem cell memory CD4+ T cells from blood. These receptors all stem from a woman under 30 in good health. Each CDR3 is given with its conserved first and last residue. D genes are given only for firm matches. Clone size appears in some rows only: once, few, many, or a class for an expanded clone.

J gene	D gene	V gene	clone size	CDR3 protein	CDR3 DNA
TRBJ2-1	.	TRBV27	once	CASSPHRVSKQFF	TGTGCCAGCAGTCCACACAGGGTTTCGAAGCAGTTCTTC
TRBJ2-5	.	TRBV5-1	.	CASSLVPAQETQYF	TGCGCCAGCAGCTTGGTCCCAGCGCAAGAGACCCAGTACTTC
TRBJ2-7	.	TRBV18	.	CASSPNSDSYEQYF	TGTGCCAGCTCACCGAACAGTGACTCCTACGAGCAGTACTTC
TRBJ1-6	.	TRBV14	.	CASSQDRRYNSPLHF	TGTGCCAGCAGCCAAGATCGGCGGTATAATTCACCCCTCCACTTT
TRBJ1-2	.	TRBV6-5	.	CASSYSIQGRMSGYTF	TGTGCCAGCAGTTACTCGATTCAGGGGCGCATGAGTGGCTACACCTTC
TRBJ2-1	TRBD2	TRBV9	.	CASTRLAGGLDNEQFF	TGTGCCAGCACCCGACTAGCGGGAGGATTAGACAATGAGCAGTTCTTC
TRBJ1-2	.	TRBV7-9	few	CASSQDSAYGYTF	TGTGCCAGCAGTCAGGACAGTGCCTATGGCTACACCTTC
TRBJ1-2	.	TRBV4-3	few	CASSQQVSYGYTF	TGCGCCAGCAGCCAACAGGTCTCCTATGGCTACACCTTC
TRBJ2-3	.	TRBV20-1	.	CSARSRDTQYF	TGCAGTGCTAGATCGAGGGATACGCAGTATTTT
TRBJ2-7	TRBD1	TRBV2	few	CASLPARDRVTYEQYF	TGTGCCAGCCTACCCGCAAGGGACAGGGTCACGTACGAGCAGTACTTC
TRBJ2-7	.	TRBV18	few	CASSPGGVYEQYF	TGTGCCAGCTCACCAGGAGGAGTCTACGAGCAGTACTTC
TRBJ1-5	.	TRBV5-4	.	CASSLGGVVNNQPQHF	TGTGCCAGCAGCTTGGGCGGGGTTGTGAACAATCAGCCCCAGCATTTT
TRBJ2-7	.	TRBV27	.	CASSLTIFYEQYF	TGTGCCAGCAGTTTAACTATCTTCTACGAGCAGTACTTC
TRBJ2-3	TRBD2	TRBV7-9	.	CASSLAASGSTDTQYF	TGTGCCAGCAGCTTAGCGGCTAGCGGATCCACAGATACGCAGTATTTT
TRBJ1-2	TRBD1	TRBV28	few	CASSRPDRPRNYGYTF	TGTGCCAGCAGCCGACCGGACAGGCCCCGGAACTATGGCTACACCTTC
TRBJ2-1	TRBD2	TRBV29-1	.	CSVKTSGRIDEQFF	TGCAGCGTAAAGACTAGCGGGAGGATCGATGAGCAGTTCTTC
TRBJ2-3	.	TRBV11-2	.	CASSLRSALADTQYF	TGTGCCAGCAGCCTTAGGAGCGCCCTCGCAGATACGCAGTATTTT
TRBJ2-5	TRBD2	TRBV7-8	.	CASSPRTSVFQETQYF	TGTGCCAGCAGCCCACGTACTAGCGTTTTCCAAGAGACCCAGTACTTC
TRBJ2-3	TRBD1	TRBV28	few	CASSSDDRGRADTQYF	TGTGCCAGCAGTTCAGACGACAGGGGGCGCGCAGATACGCAGTATTTT
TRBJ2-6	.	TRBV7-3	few	CASSLNARTGANVLTF	TGTGCCAGCAGCTTAAACGCGAGAACTGGGGCCAACGTCCTGACTTTC
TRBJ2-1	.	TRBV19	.	CASSDRGGGSYNEQFF	TGTGCCAGTTCCGACCGCGGAGGAGGCTCCTACAATGAGCAGTTCTTC
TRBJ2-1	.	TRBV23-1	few	CASSQIPSGALSSYNEQFF	TGCGCCAGCAGTCAAATTCCTTCGGGAGCCTTGAGCTCCTACAATGAGCAGTTCTTC
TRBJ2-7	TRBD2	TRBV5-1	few	CASSVPSGSGYEQYF	TGCGCCAGCAGCGTTCCTAGCGGGAGCGGGTACGAGCAGTACTTC
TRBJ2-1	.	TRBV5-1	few	CASSAELVVSYNEQFF	TGCGCCAGCAGCGCGGAACTAGTAGTGTCCTACAATGAGCAGTTCTTC
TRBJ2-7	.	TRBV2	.	CASSARDEQYF	TGTGCCAGCAGTGCACGCGACGAGCAGTACTTC
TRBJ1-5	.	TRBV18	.	CASSPDGLNQPQHF	TGTGCCAGCTCACCGGACGGACTCAATCAGCCCCAGCATTTT
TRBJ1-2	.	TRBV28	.	CASSLPQGNYGYTF	TGTGCCAGCAGTTTACCCCAGGGTAACTATGGCTACACCTTC
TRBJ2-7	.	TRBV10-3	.	CAISEFRVQGLKVGEQYF	TGTGCCATCAGTGAGTTTAGGGTACAGGGCCTCAAGGTGGGCGAGCAGTACTTC
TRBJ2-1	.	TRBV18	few	CASSPWTGLLSSYNEQFF	TGTGCCAGCTCACCATGGACGGGATTACTGAGCTCCTACAATGAGCAGTTCTTC
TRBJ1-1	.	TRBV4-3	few	CASSQQGGVNTEAFF	TGCGCCAGCAGCCAACAGGGTGGTGTGAACACTGAAGCTTTCTTT
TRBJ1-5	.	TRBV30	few	CAFSQGNSNQPQHF	TGTGCCTTTTCACAGGGAAATAGCAATCAGCCCCAGCATTTT
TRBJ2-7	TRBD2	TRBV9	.	CASSGLAASYEQYF	TGTGCCAGCAGCGGACTAGCGGCTTCCTACGAGCAGTACTTC
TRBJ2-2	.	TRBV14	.	CASSQLGGGLTGELFF	TGTGCCAGCAGCCAACTGGGTGGAGGCCTTACCGGGGAGCTGTTTTTT